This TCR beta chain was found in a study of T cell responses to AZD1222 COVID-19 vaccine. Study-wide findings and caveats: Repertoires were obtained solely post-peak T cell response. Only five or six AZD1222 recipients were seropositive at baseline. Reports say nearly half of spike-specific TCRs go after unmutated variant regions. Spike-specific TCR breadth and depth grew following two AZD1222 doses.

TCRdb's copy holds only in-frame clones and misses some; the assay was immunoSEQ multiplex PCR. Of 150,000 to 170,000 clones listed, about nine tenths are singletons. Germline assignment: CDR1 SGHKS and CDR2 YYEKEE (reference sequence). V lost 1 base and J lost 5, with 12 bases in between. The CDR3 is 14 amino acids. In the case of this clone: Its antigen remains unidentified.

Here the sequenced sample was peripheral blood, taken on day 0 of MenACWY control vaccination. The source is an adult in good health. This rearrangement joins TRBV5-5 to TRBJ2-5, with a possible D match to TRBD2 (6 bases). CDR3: CASSLREGRETQYF. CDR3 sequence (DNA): TGTGCCAGCAGCTTGAGAGAGGGGAGGGAGACCCAGTACTTC.